The 29 T cell receptor beta chains presented below share a single source sample, sequenced in a study of CD8+ T cells in alopecia areata. Following extraction, RNA underwent reverse transcription to cDNA, which served as the sequencing template. Sequenced by immunoSEQ multiplex PCR; TCRdb stores in-frame clones only, minus some. The table lists some 200,000 clones, about 60% of them singletons. The treatment is: oral pan-JAK inhibitor, 5-10 mg twice daily. This specimen was CD4+ T cells sorted from blood, taken at week 4, from a patient treated with tofacitinib. The receptors originated from a human donor with alopecia areata.

This clone was observed a handful of times. The gene calls are TRBV14 and TRBJ2-2, with D maybe TRBD2 (5 bases). In germline, CDR1 is SGHDN, CDR2 FVKESK. This CDR3 has 16 residues. Trimming left V 4 bases short and J 1 base short, with 13 bases between. CDR3 coding DNA: TGTGCCAGCAGCCGCGGGTTCTTACTGAACACCGGGGAGCTGTTTTTT. It is translated as CASSRGFLLNTGELFF.

V is TRBV7-9 and J is TRBJ2-5; perhaps TRBD1 as D (6 bases). This CDR3 has 14 amino acids. Trimming pared 2 bases from V and 2 bases from J, leaving 9 bases between. The V gene's germline CDR1 is SEHNR and CDR2 FQNEAQ (reference sequence). The CDR3 loop reads CASSLRGLQETQYF. As DNA, the CDR3 is TGTGCCAGCAGCTTAAGGGGGTTACAAGAGACCCAGTACTTC.

This CDR3 is CASSSRTSEGEQFF. CDR3 nucleotides: TGCGCCAGCAGCTCCAGGACTAGCGAGGGTGAGCAGTTCTTC. The chain has TRBV5-1 and TRBJ2-1, with TRBD2 identical over 9 bases. CDR3 length: 14 amino acids. V was clipped by 3 bases and J by 9 bases; unmatched bases: 7. In germline, CDR1 is SGHRS, CDR2 YFSETQ.

The genes are TRBV29-1 and TRBJ1-3; possibly TRBD1 for D (5 bases). This CDR3 contains 13 residues. Germline assignment: CDR1 SQVTM and CDR2 ANQGSEA. The V end lost 6 bases, the J end lost 3 bases, and 12 bases lay between the germline ends. The CDR3 is CSVARDGGNTIYF. For the CDR3, the DNA is TGCAGCGTCGCCAGGGACGGTGGAAACACCATATATTTT. The whole variable domain, filled in from reference TRBV29-1 and TRBJ1-3, reads SAVISQKPSRDICQRGTSLTIQCQVDSQVTMMFWYRQQPGQSLTLIATANQGSEATYESGFVIDKFPISRPNLTFSTLTVSNMSPEDSSIYLCSVARDGGNTIYFGEGSWLTVV.

This clone was counted only a few times. The CDR3: CSVPWPDRNYGYTF. CDR3 DNA: TGCAGCGTCCCGTGGCCAGACAGGAACTATGGCTACACCTTC. This rearrangement joins TRBV29-1 to TRBJ1-2, with D possibly matching TRBD1 (6 bases). The V end lost 6 bases, the J end lost 2 bases, and 16 bases lay between the germline ends. The germline V gene has CDR1 SQVTM and CDR2 ANQGSEA. The CDR3 length is 14 residues.

The chain combines TRBV13 with TRBJ2-7; no definite D call. Germline-derived CDR1 and CDR2 are PRHDT and FYEKMQ (reference sequence). The CDR3 totals 13 residues. V was trimmed by 3 bases and J by 7 bases, leaving 13 bases between them. In DNA, the CDR3 is TGTGCCAGCAGCTTTTCGACCCGTCGGGAGCAGTACTTC. This encodes CASSFSTRREQYF. Full variable domain (rest looked up from reference TRBV13 and TRBJ2-7): AAGVIQSPRHLIKEKRETATLKCYPIPRHDTVYWYQQGPGQDPQFLISFYEKMQSDKGSIPDRFSAQQFSDYHSELNMSSLELGDSALYFCASSFSTRREQYFGPGTRLTVT.

This chain uses TRBV2 with TRBJ2-7, with a tentative D call TRBD2 (6 bases). The CDR3 has 13 amino acids. Per germline, CDR1 SNHLY and CDR2 FYNNEI. Trimming shortened V by 7 bases and J by 0 bases, and 10 bases separated the two germline ends. The CDR3 nucleotides are TGTGCCAGCAACGACGGGAGCTCCTACGAGCAGTACTTC. As protein: CASNDGSSYEQYF.

The V and J genes are TRBV5-1 and TRBJ1-2; 10 nucleotides line up with TRBD1. CDR1 and CDR2 from the germline V gene are SGHRS and YFSETQ. The CDR3 spans 14 residues. Losses at the gene ends were 4 bases for V and 5 bases for J; bases not matched to a gene: 5. The CDR3, as DNA: TGCGCCAGCAGCCATGGGACAGGGGTGTATGGCTACACCTTC. This gives the protein CASSHGTGVYGYTF. Full variable domain (outside the CDR3, taken from reference TRBV5-1 and TRBJ1-2): KAGVTQTPRYLIKTRGQQVTLSCSPISGHRSVSWYQQTPGQGLQFLFEYFSETQRNKGNFPGRFSGRQFSNSRSEMNVSTLELGDSALYLCASSHGTGVYGYTFGSGTRLTVV.

The rearrangement links TRBV7-9 to TRBJ2-5; D unclear. Trimming stripped 5 bases from V and 5 bases from J, with 12 bases between. CDR3 size: 13 residues. The germline V gene has CDR1 SEHNR and CDR2 FQNEAQ (reference sequence). The CDR3 DNA reads as TGTGCCAGCAGCCCTGCTGGGCTGGAGACCCAGTACTTC. Translation: CASSPAGLETQYF.

This clone was counted only a few times. This sequence joins TRBV7-2 and TRBJ2-7; D perhaps matches TRBD2 (6 bases). The CDR3 length is 16 residues. Trimming pared 7 bases from V and 0 bases from J, leaving 19 bases between. CDR1 and CDR2 (germline): SGHTA, FQGNSA. The DNA for the CDR3 is TGTGCCAGCACCCACCGGGGAGGCCCCAGCTCCTACGAGCAGTACTTC. It is translated as CASTHRGGPSSYEQYF.

The chain combines TRBV5-1 with TRBJ2-7, with 10 bases fitting TRBD1. The CDR3 runs to 14 residues. Trimming took 4 bases from V and 3 from J; bases not matched to a gene: 4. Germline values: CDR1 SGHRS, CDR2 YFSETQ. The CDR3 sequence is CASSTGQGGYEQYF. CDR3 sequence (DNA): TGCGCCAGCAGCACCGGACAGGGGGGCTACGAGCAGTACTTC.

This clone turned up a few times. V usage is TRBV29-1 and J usage is TRBJ2-1; no reliable D call. The V end was cut by 4 bases, the J end by 9 bases, with 16 bases between. In germline, CDR1 is SQVTM, CDR2 ANQGSEA. CDR3 length: 13 residues. The CDR3, as DNA: TGCAGCGTTGGGGCGCTGGGGTTGGCTGAGCAGTTCTTC. Encoded protein: CSVGALGLAEQFF.

This chain uses TRBV27 with TRBJ2-5; D is undetermined. Trimming removed 5 bases at V and 9 bases at J, with 13 bases between. The CDR3 runs to 12 residues. CDR1 MNHEY and CDR2 SMNVEV come from the germline V gene (reference sequence). The CDR3 protein is CASSPGRGSQYF. The DNA for the CDR3 is TGTGCCAGCAGTCCGGGCCGTGGGTCCCAGTACTTC.

The V and J genes are TRBV7-8 and TRBJ2-6; 11 nucleotides agree with TRBD1. CDR1 is SGHVS and CDR2 is FQNEAQ in the germline V gene. With V trimmed by 5 bases and J by 2 bases, 11 bases remained unmatched. The length of the CDR3 is 19 residues. CDR3: CASSPGTGGGQAGANVLTF. The CDR3 DNA reads as TGTGCCAGCAGCCCGGGGACAGGGGGAGGGCAGGCTGGGGCCAACGTCCTGACTTTC.

The chain has TRBV6-1 and TRBJ2-4; perhaps D is TRBD1 or TRBD2 (5 bases each). V was pared by 3 bases and J by 8 bases, with 14 bases between. Germline V CDR1 and CDR2: MNHNS, SASEGT. This CDR3 comprises 14 residues. CDR3 coding DNA: TGTGCCAGCAGTGAGAGGGCAGGGACCGACATTCAGTACTTC. Translation gives CASSERAGTDIQYF.

This chain uses TRBV30 with TRBJ1-3; 7 bases agree with TRBD1. The CDR3 has 12 amino acids. The V gene end was trimmed by 4 bases and the J gene end by 4 bases; junction bases not matched to a gene: 1. Germline CDR1 and CDR2: GTSNPN and SVGIG (reference sequence). Here the CDR3 reads CAWNRGGNTIYF. CDR3 nucleotides: TGTGCCTGGAACAGGGGAGGAAACACCATATATTTT.

The V and J genes are TRBV25-1 and TRBJ1-1, with 9 bases that match TRBD1. In germline, CDR1 is MGHDK, CDR2 SYGVNS. V was clipped by 4 bases and J by 7 bases; unmatched bases: 13. The CDR3 has 16 amino acids. The CDR3 bases are TGTGCCAGCAGTGCATATCCGGGACAGGGCGGGGGTGAAGCTTTCTTT. Residues: CASSAYPGQGGGEAFF.

DNA for the CDR3: TGTGCCAGCAGTTACACCGGACAGACCTACGAGCAGTACTTC. Protein sequence: CASSYTGQTYEQYF. The chain employs TRBV6-5 and TRBJ2-7, with D possibly TRBD1 on 6 matching bases. Germline V gene sequence: CDR1 MNHEY, CDR2 SVGAGI. The ends were cut back, 2 bases at V and 2 bases at J, with 10 bases in the middle. CDR3 length equals 14 residues.

This clone was seen only a few times. Other DNA sequences of this sample code for an identical CDR3. The chain joins TRBV20-1 to TRBJ2-3; unclear D gene. Trimming pared 3 bases from V and 4 bases from J, leaving 5 bases between. There are 11 residues in the CDR3. Germline CDR1 and CDR2: DFQATT and SNEGSKA (reference sequence). The CDR3 DNA follows: TGCAGTGCTAGCAGCGCAGATACGCAGTATTTT. It encodes CSASSADTQYF.

The chain has TRBV27 and TRBJ2-5, with TRBD2 as a possible D gene (5 bases). Looked up from germline, CDR1 is MNHEY and CDR2 is SMNVEV (reference sequence). V lost 4 bases to trimming and J lost 1 base, with 10 bases between them. The CDR3 totals 14 residues. For the CDR3, the DNA is TGTGCCAGCAGTTCGGTCCGGGGCCAAGAGACCCAGTACTTC. This translates into CASSSVRGQETQYF.

The chain joins TRBV7-3 to TRBJ1-1; 8 bases match TRBD1. Germline V gives CDR1 SGHTA, CDR2 FQGTGA. The CDR3 is 14 amino acids. V shed 1 base, J shed 3 bases, and the junction held 1 base outside the gene matches. The CDR3 DNA follows: TGTGCCAGCAGCTTAAACAGGGGGGACACTGAAGCTTTCTTT. This codes for CASSLNRGDTEAFF.

The chain has TRBV30 and TRBJ2-5; 7 bases line up with TRBD2. V shed 2 bases and J 4 bases; nucleotides not matched to a gene: 10. The CDR3 has 15 residues. CDR1 and CDR2 from the germline V gene are GTSNPN and SVGIG (reference sequence). The CDR3 DNA sequence: TGTGCCTGGAGTACTAGGACTAGGAGGGGAGAGACCCAGTACTTC. Residues: CAWSTRTRRGETQYF.

This chain uses TRBV27 with TRBJ2-7, with TRBD2 matching over 7 bases. The CDR3 spans 15 residues. The germline gives CDR1 MNHEY, CDR2 SMNVEV (reference sequence). The V segment lost 6 bases and the J segment 0 bases; nucleotides outside the gene matches: 8. The CDR3 sequence is CASSPAGKSSYEQYF. The CDR3 DNA sequence: TGTGCCAGCAGCCCAGCGGGGAAAAGCTCCTACGAGCAGTACTTC.

This chain uses TRBV5-1 with TRBJ2-1; 9 bases map to TRBD1. CDR1 SGHRS and CDR2 YFSETQ come from the germline V gene. The CDR3 totals 16 residues. V shed 1 base, J shed 7 bases, and the junction held 9 bases outside the gene matches. CDR3 bases: TGCGCCAGCAGCTTGCAACCGGGACAGGGTGTGAATGAGCAGTTCTTC. Amino acid sequence: CASSLQPGQGVNEQFF.

This clone was recorded a few times. V and J are TRBV5-1 and TRBJ2-5, with D possibly TRBD2 on 5 matching bases. V was pared by 0 bases and J by 0 bases, with 15 bases between. Germline V gene lookup returns CDR1 SGHRS and CDR2 YFSETQ. The length of the CDR3 is 17 residues. The CDR3 DNA is TGCGCCAGCAGCTTGGTTGGGTTAGGCGGGTACCAAGAGACCCAGTACTTC. This translates into CASSLVGLGGYQETQYF.

A single count supports this clone. The gene calls are TRBV30 and TRBJ2-7; TRBD1 is a possible D gene (6 bases). The CDR3 has 12 amino acids. Deletions cut 4 bases from V and 4 bases from J, with 11 bases between. The germline V gene encodes CDR1 GTSNPN and CDR2 SVGIG (reference sequence). CDR3 sequence reads: CAWKGQWYEQYF. CDR3 nucleotides: TGTGCCTGGAAAGGACAGTGGTACGAGCAGTACTTC.

The V gene is TRBV4-1, the J gene TRBJ2-7; a possible D gene is TRBD1 (5 bases). Trimming removed 0 bases from V and 4 bases from J, with 16 bases in between. The CDR3 consists of 16 residues. Germline values: CDR1 MGHRA, CDR2 YSYEKL. In DNA, the CDR3 is TGCGCCAGCAGCCAAGATTCAGGGAACCCCTCTTACGAGCAGTACTTC. Translated, it gives CASSQDSGNPSYEQYF.

The rearrangement uses TRBV9 and TRBJ1-1; D gene unclear. Deletions cut 6 bases from V and 1 base from J, with 10 bases between. The germline CDR1 and CDR2 sequences are SGDLS and YYNGEE. The CDR3 is 13 residues long. The CDR3 protein is CASTGHPNTEAFF. Here the CDR3 DNA reads TGTGCCAGCACCGGGCACCCGAACACTGAAGCTTTCTTT.

This chain uses TRBV2 with TRBJ1-5, with D possibly being TRBD1 (6 bases). The CDR3 covers 13 residues. Germline CDR1 reads SNHLY; CDR2 reads FYNNEI. Trimming left V 6 bases short and J 5 bases short, with 11 bases between. The CDR3: CASSEGGYQPQHF. In DNA, the CDR3 is TGTGCCAGCAGCGAGGGGGGATATCAGCCCCAGCATTTT.